A selection of T cell receptor beta chains follows, all from one sample in a study of blood T cell repertoires in COVID-19. The assay was immunoSEQ multiplex PCR, and TCRdb's table has in-frame clones only and misses some. The table lists roughly 200,000 clones, 80% of them singletons. Sample: peripheral blood. The receptors derive from a man between 65 and 85 years old with active or convalescent COVID-19. The CDR3 runs from the conserved cysteine through the conserved F or W.

j_call v_call cdr3_aa
TRBJ2-7 TRBV10-3 CAISEQVGSYEQYF
TRBJ1-4 TRBV4-3 CASSQAQTGAITNEKLFF
TRBJ1-2 TRBV2 CARGPGTGGYGYTF
TRBJ1-2 TRBV7-9 CASSFGQGANYGYTF
TRBJ1-1 TRBV6-5 CASYVGGSNTEAFF
TRBJ1-1 TRBV5-4 CASSLVDLGGTEAFF
TRBJ1-6 TRBV19 CASSISGQGNSPLHF
TRBJ2-5 TRBV29-1 CSVVLAGRETQYF
TRBJ2-6 TRBV7-9 CASSGTSGMYGANVLTF
TRBJ1-1 TRBV6-2/TRBV6-3 CASSYNRDRGLNTEAFF
TRBJ2-2 TRBV12-5 CASGLPPGSNTGELFF
TRBJ2-1 TRBV27 CASSSLAGGHNEQFF
TRBJ1-2 TRBV3-1/TRBV3-2 CASSFDRARYGYTF
TRBJ2-3 TRBV2 CASLTGGGTDTQYF
TRBJ1-2 TRBV6-5 CASSQTRGIYGYTF
TRBJ2-5 TRBV24-1 CATSDLRAGVETQYF
TRBJ1-1 TRBV6-5 CASSYKRRTGDAFF
TRBJ1-5 TRBV18 CASSPPGDRGRQPQHF